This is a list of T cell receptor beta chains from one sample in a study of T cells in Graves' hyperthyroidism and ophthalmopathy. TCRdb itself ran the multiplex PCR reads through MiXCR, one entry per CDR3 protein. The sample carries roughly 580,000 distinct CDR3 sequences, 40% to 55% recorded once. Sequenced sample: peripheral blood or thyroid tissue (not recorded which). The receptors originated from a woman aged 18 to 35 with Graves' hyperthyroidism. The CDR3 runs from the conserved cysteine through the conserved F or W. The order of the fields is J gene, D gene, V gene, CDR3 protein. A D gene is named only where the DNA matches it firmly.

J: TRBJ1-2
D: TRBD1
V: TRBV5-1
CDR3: CASSTGTAVYGYTF

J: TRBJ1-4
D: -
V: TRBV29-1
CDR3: CSSTTGTNEKLFF

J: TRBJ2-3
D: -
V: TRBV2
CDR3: CASSERRGRRDTQYF

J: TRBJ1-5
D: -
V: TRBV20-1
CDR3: CSASTGRLVPQHF

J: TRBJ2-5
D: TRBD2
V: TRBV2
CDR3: CASSHPAGGVNAETQYF

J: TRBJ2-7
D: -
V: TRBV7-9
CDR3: CASSPGPSAEQYF

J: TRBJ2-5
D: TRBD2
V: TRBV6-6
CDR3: CASLASGSQETQYF

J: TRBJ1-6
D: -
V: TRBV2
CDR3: CASKGIAYSPLHF

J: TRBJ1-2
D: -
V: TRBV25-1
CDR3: CASSADGLAGYTF

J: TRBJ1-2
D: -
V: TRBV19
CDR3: CASSRANSVGGNGYTF

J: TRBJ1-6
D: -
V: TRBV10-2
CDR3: CASSVAGIDNSPLHF

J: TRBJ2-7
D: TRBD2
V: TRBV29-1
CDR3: CSVGREAGEQYF

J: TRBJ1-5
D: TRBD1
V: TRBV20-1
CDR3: CSGGQGAVEQPQHF

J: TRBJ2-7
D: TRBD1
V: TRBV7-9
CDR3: CASSTDRASYEQYF

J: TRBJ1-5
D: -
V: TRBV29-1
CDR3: CSVAIGSNQPQHF

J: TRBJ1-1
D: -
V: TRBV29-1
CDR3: CSVKVGGVGAFF

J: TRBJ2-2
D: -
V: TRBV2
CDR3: CASSLSQVATGELFF

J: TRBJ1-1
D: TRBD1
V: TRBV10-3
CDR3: CASFWDRGTEAFF